This is a list of T cell receptor beta chains from one sample in a study of blood T cell repertoires in COVID-19. Profiled with immunoSEQ multiplex PCR; TCRdb holds only in-frame clones, not every one. The sample consists of about 280,000 clones, 70% to 90% of them appearing once. Sequenced sample: peripheral blood. These receptors were collected from a woman in her seventies with acute or convalescent COVID-19. Each CDR3 is given with its conserved first and last residue. The size of a clone is reported for some rows only, either as once, few or many, or as a class for expanded clones.

j_call clone_size v_call cdr3_length cdr3_aa
TRBJ2-5 NA TRBV15 15 CATSTRSQLMETQYF
TRBJ1-1 few TRBV2 11 CASKKGAEAFF
TRBJ1-1 NA TRBV11-2 16 CASSLMGRGKETEAFF
TRBJ1-2 NA TRBV3-1/TRBV3-2 14 CASSPRDRVYGYTF
TRBJ1-2 NA TRBV7-8 13 CASSLGQGNGYTF
TRBJ2-7 NA TRBV7-8 12 CASSLQAYEQYF
TRBJ1-4 NA TRBV5-1 13 CASRGAFNEKLFF
TRBJ2-5 NA TRBV28 11 CASGREETQYF
TRBJ2-3 NA TRBV5-5 14 CASSRGLYTDTQYF
TRBJ2-1 NA TRBV12-5 14 CASGLQDSSNEQFF
TRBJ1-1 NA TRBV3-1/TRBV3-2 14 CASSLRGWYGEAFF
TRBJ1-5 few TRBV19 13 CASSTSSVSPQHF
TRBJ1-1 NA TRBV7-8 15 CASSLKRELNTEAFF
TRBJ1-3 NA TRBV23-1 17 CASSPCFWAWAGNTIYF
TRBJ2-7 NA TRBV18 14 CASSPPSPGYEQYF
TRBJ1-6 few TRBV7-9 13 CARKTGKNSPLHF
TRBJ2-1 NA TRBV7-3 15 CASSLGGGTVSGQFF
TRBJ1-1 NA TRBV30 13 CAWSVEENTEAFF
TRBJ1-2 NA TRBV12-3/TRBV12-4 12 CASSALAYGYTF
TRBJ1-6 NA TRBV19 15 CASSIGGGYNSPLHF
TRBJ1-5 NA TRBV2 14 CASSEVNSNQPQHF
TRBJ1-2 NA TRBV6-6 14 CASSYESLSYGYTF
TRBJ1-1 once TRBV7-5 14 CVRSLVGRYTEAFF
TRBJ1-1 NA TRBV7-8 16 CASSALLISGGTEAFF
TRBJ1-4 NA TRBV18 14 CASSPTGVREKLFF
TRBJ2-6 NA TRBV19 19 CASSILQGTARSGANVLTF
TRBJ2-7 few TRBV4-2 13 CASSQEYRDEQYF
TRBJ2-2 NA TRBV14 15 CASSRSGGWTGELFF
TRBJ1-1 NA TRBV4-1 13 CASSLGGWTEAFF
TRBJ2-3 NA TRBV5-1 14 CASSLERGKDTQYF
TRBJ1-2 NA TRBV7-9 13 CASSSDRGDGYTF
TRBJ2-6 NA TRBV5-6 19 CASSLFSRAGGSGANVLTF
TRBJ1-3 NA TRBV5-1 19 CASSPIGGGGANSGNTIYF
TRBJ1-4 NA TRBV7-2 15 CASSSLRTGAPKLFF
TRBJ1-2 few TRBV19 14 CASSISDRGHGYTF
TRBJ1-5 NA TRBV7-7 14 CASSFKQDNQPQHF
TRBJ1-6 NA TRBV30 14 CAWSSGQGTSPLHF
TRBJ1-5 NA TRBV18 14 CASSPGQVNQPQHF
TRBJ2-5 NA TRBV3-1/TRBV3-2 14 CASSPLSRGQTQYF
TRBJ1-1 few TRBV7-9 12 CASSRRGERAFF
TRBJ1-2 NA TRBV20-1 15 CSASAGQGLNHGYTF
TRBJ1-4 NA TRBV6-6 13 CASRPYRGEKLFF
TRBJ2-5 NA TRBV9 15 CASSVSGTAQETQYF
TRBJ2-1 NA TRBV5-1 15 CASSPTGQVEREQFF
TRBJ1-1 NA TRBV2 11 CASSEAEEAFF